Presented here are 18 T cell receptor beta chains from one specimen sequenced in a study of blood T cell repertoires in COVID-19. Profiling relied on immunoSEQ multiplex PCR, and the TCRdb table lists in-frame clones only, not all of them. The sample contains fewer than 20,000 clones, about nine tenths of which appear only once. The source material was peripheral blood. These receptors all come from a human donor in a cohort sampled during active COVID-19.

This chain joins TRBV5-5 and TRBJ2-3; tentatively, D is TRBD1 (6 bases). The germline V gene encodes CDR1 SGHKS and CDR2 YYEKEE (reference sequence). V was trimmed by 5 bases and J by 0 bases, leaving 16 bases between them. This CDR3 contains 16 residues. The DNA of the CDR3 is TGTGCCAGCAGTTCGGCGGGCCAGGGGAGCACAGATACGCAGTATTTT. Translating gives CASSSAGQGSTDTQYF.

The CDR3 nucleotides read TGTGCCAGCAGCTTAGTCGGGAGCACAGATACGCAGTATTTT. This codes for CASSLVGSTDTQYF. The chain is built from TRBV11-2 and TRBJ2-3; no reliable D call. This CDR3 has 14 amino acids. Germline loops: CDR1 SGHAT, CDR2 FQNNGV. Trimming removed 1 base from V and 0 bases from J, with 5 bases in between.

CDR3 protein: CASSDEQGYTGELFF. CDR3 nucleotide sequence: TGTGCCAGCAGTGACGAGCAGGGCTACACCGGGGAGCTGTTTTTT. The rearrangement links TRBV2 to TRBJ2-2, with a tentative D call TRBD1 (5 bases). Trimming left V 3 bases short and J 3 bases short, with 11 bases between. CDR1 SNHLY and CDR2 FYNNEI come from the germline V gene. CDR3 size: 15 residues.

The V and J genes are TRBV5-1 and TRBJ1-1; 7 positions match TRBD1. The V gene's germline CDR1 is SGHRS and CDR2 YFSETQ. The CDR3 is 17 residues long. V was clipped by 4 bases and J by 5 bases; unmatched bases: 17. DNA of the CDR3: TGCGCCAGCAGCGCTTTAAAACGAACAGGGGTCGGGACTGAAGCTTTCTTT. Its translation is CASSALKRTGVGTEAFF.

This chain connects TRBV19 to TRBJ1-5, with 9 bases aligning to TRBD1. V lost 6 bases and J lost 1; bases outside the gene matches: 4. Looked up from germline, CDR1 is LNHDA and CDR2 is SQIVND (reference sequence). This CDR3 spans 15 amino acids. The CDR3 reads CASRGTGLSNQPQHF. CDR3 DNA: TGTGCCAGTAGGGGGACAGGGTTGAGCAATCAGCCCCAGCATTTT.

The chain combines TRBV7-9 with TRBJ1-2; no clear D gene. V was clipped by 3 bases and J by 8 bases, with 13 bases between them. The CDR3 runs to 13 residues. Germline assignment: CDR1 SEHNR and CDR2 FQNEAQ (reference sequence). CDR3 in amino acids: CASSFQNGYGYTF. The DNA of the CDR3 is TGTGCCAGCAGCTTCCAGAACGGGTACGGCTACACCTTC.

A remark on this clone: An end of the junction does not agree with germline; a read error may underlie this. The chain is built from TRBV27 and TRBJ1-6; weak D call: TRBD1 (6 bases). This CDR3 spans 13 amino acids. Germline CDR1 reads MNHEY; CDR2 reads SMNVEV (reference sequence). Here the CDR3 reads CASTDSYDSPLHF. In nucleotides, the CDR3 is TGTGCCAGCACGGACAGCTATGATTCACCCCTCCACTTT.

The rearrangement links TRBV3-1 (or the pseudogene TRBV3-2) to TRBJ1-2; D gene unclear. Trimming pared 1 base from V and 8 bases from J, leaving 14 bases between. CDR1 is LGHDT, CDR2 YNNKEL, per germline (reference sequence). The CDR3 is made up of 14 amino acids. The CDR3: CASSQVRQAGGYTF. The DNA for the CDR3 is TGTGCCAGCAGCCAAGTCCGCCAGGCGGGGGGCTACACCTTC.

The J gene is TRBJ2-7, the V gene TRBV27; 10 bases are shared with TRBD2. CDR3 length: 24 amino acids. Germline CDR1 and CDR2: MNHEY and SMNVEV (reference sequence). Trimming took 0 bases from V and 3 from J; bases not matched to a gene: 29. Here the CDR3 DNA reads TGTGCCAGCAGTTTATCGTGGGGGTTGGAAAAGGCGCAGGGGGGACTAGCGCATTTCTACGAGCAGTACTTC. Translated: CASSLSWGLEKAQGGLAHFYEQYF.

This sequence joins TRBV19 and TRBJ2-6; 11 bases line up with TRBD1. Germline V lookup: CDR1 LNHDA, CDR2 SQIVND (reference sequence). V lost 5 bases to trimming and J lost 0 bases; unmatched junction nucleotides: 6. The CDR3 contains 18 residues. Written as DNA, the CDR3 is TGTGCCAGTAGTCCTCGGACAGGGGGCAACTCTGGGGCCAACGTCCTGACTTTC. Its translation is CASSPRTGGNSGANVLTF.

The chain links TRBV5-1 to TRBJ2-2; a possible D gene is TRBD1 (7 bases). Trimming took 1 base from V and 4 from J, leaving 11 bases between them. Germline assignment: CDR1 SGHRS and CDR2 YFSETQ. The CDR3 spans 15 residues. CDR3 sequence: CASSLIQGGTGELFF. The CDR3 bases are TGCGCCAGCAGCTTGATTCAGGGGGGCACCGGGGAGCTGTTTTTT.

The chain recombines TRBV12-5 with TRBJ2-7; D is possibly TRBD1 (6 bases). The CDR3 length is 15 residues. V lost 5 bases and J 7 bases, leaving 21 bases between the germline ends. Germline CDR1 LGHNT, CDR2 FRNRAP. For the CDR3, the DNA is TGTGCTAGTGGTCCAGGGGACGCAAAGGGGTGGGAGCAGTACTTC. It codes for CASGPGDAKGWEQYF.

The chain couples TRBV9 to TRBJ2-3, with 14 bases matching TRBD2. CDR3 length equals 21 residues. Germline CDR1 SGDLS, CDR2 YYNGEE. After removal of 0 bases from V and 1 base from J, the junction contained 13 bases not matched to a gene. The CDR3 DNA follows: TGTGCCAGCAGCGTAGCTACTCCGACTGGACTAGCGGGAGGAGGCACAGATACGCAGTATTTT. Amino acids: CASSVATPTGLAGGGTDTQYF.

The chain combines TRBV30 with TRBJ2-3; D possibly corresponds to TRBD2 (5 bases). V was pared by 2 bases and J by 2 bases, with 14 bases between. Germline V gene lookup returns CDR1 GTSNPN and CDR2 SVGIG (reference sequence). The CDR3 totals 15 residues. The CDR3 is CAWSNGGPFTDTQYF. In nucleotides, the CDR3 is TGTGCCTGGAGTAACGGCGGGCCTTTCACAGATACGCAGTATTTT.

V and J are TRBV27 and TRBJ2-1; 7 bases agree with TRBD1. CDR3 size: 13 residues. The germline V gene has CDR1 MNHEY and CDR2 SMNVEV (reference sequence). J lost 13 bases, V lost 1 base, and 7 bases had no gene match. CDR3 DNA sequence: TGTGCCAGCAGTTTATTATCAGGGGGAGAACAGTTCTTC. The encoded protein is CASSLLSGGEQFF.

The V call is TRBV7-3, the J call TRBJ2-1, with TRBD2 matching over 11 bases. V trimming: 6 bases; J trimming: 8 bases; junction bases outside the gene matches: 9. The CDR3 consists of 15 residues. Germline-derived CDR1 and CDR2 are SGHTA and FQGTGA. This CDR3 is CASSRSGGAIDEQFF. CDR3 in DNA: TGTGCCAGCAGTCGTAGCGGGGGGGCGATCGATGAGCAGTTCTTC.

The chain has TRBV4-3 and TRBJ1-2; a weak D match, TRBD1 (5 bases). V lost 0 bases and J lost 3, with 8 bases in between. The CDR3 is 14 amino acids. In germline, CDR1 is LGHNA, CDR2 YSLEER. Written as DNA, the CDR3 is TGCGCCAGCAGCCAAGATCGGGGGTACTATGGCTACACCTTC. Protein sequence: CASSQDRGYYGYTF.

The V gene is TRBV10-3, the J gene TRBJ2-6; TRBD2 is a possible D gene (6 bases). The CDR3 spans 18 residues. V was clipped by 0 bases and J by 1 base, with 13 bases between them. Germline values: CDR1 ENHRY, CDR2 SYGVKD. CDR3: CAISESRTGVSGANVLTF. CDR3 nucleotides: TGTGCCATCAGTGAGTCGAGGACGGGAGTTTCTGGGGCCAACGTCCTGACTTTC.